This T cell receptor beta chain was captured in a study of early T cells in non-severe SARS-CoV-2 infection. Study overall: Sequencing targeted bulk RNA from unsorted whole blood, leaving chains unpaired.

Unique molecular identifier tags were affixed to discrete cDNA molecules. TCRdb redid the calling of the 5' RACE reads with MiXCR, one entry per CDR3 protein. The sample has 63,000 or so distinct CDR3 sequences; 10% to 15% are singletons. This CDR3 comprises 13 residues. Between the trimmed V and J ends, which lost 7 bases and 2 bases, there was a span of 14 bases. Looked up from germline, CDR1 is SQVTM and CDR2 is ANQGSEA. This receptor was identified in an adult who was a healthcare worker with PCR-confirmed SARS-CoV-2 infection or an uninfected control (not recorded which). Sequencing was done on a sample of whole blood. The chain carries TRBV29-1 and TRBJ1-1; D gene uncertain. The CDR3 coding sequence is TGCAGCGCCCGAGGCGGGCCTAACACTGAAGCTTTCTTT. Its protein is CSARGGPNTEAFF.